These 6 T cell receptor beta chains originate from one sample sequenced in a study of response to subunit inactivated influenza vaccine. TCRdb reanalysed the RT-PCR reads using MiXCR and keeps one entry per CDR3 protein. This sample carries some 500,000 distinct CDR3 sequences, roughly 13% of them seen once, and the ten largest clones take less than 15%. The input for sequencing was PBMCs from blood, taken around seven weeks after vaccination. These receptors all stem from a man aged 50 to 60 who received an inactivated influenza vaccine.

This clonotype was observed many times. This chain links TRBV5-1 with TRBJ2-3, with 8 positions matching TRBD2. Trimming at V came to 4 bases and at J to 6 bases, leaving 10 bases not matched to a gene. The CDR3 spans 15 residues. CDR1 is SGHRS, CDR2 YFSETQ, per germline. CDR3 in amino acids: CASSKLAVPSDTQYF. As DNA, the CDR3 is TGCGCCAGCAGCAAACTAGCGGTTCCTTCGGATACGCAGTATTTT.

A few counts support this clonotype. This chain links TRBV20-1 with TRBJ2-2, with unresolved D. CDR3 size: 12 residues. V lost 0 bases and J lost 3, with 2 bases in between. Germline CDR1 reads DFQATT; CDR2 reads SNEGSKA (reference sequence). This CDR3 reads CSARDDTGELFF. The CDR3 DNA follows: TGCAGTGCTAGAGATGACACCGGGGAGCTGTTTTTT.

The sample holds a few counts of this clonotype. This chain joins TRBV11-2 and TRBJ2-7, with a possible D match to TRBD1 (5 bases). Germline CDR1 reads SGHAT; CDR2 reads FQNNGV. This CDR3 contains 13 residues. V was pared by 5 bases and J by 3 bases, with 11 bases between. The CDR3 here is CASSRQLIYEQYF. CDR3 in DNA: TGTGCCAGCAGCCGACAGCTTATCTACGAGCAGTACTTC.

This clonotype was counted only a few times. The V call is TRBV20-1, the J call TRBJ1-4; unclear D gene. CDR1 DFQATT and CDR2 SNEGSKA come from the germline V gene (reference sequence). V lost 1 base and J 2 bases, leaving 8 bases between the germline ends. The CDR3 loop spans 14 amino acids. As DNA, the CDR3 is TGCAGTGCTAGAGTTGGACGGACTAATGAAAAACTGTTTTTT. Translating it yields CSARVGRTNEKLFF.

The chain uses TRBV7-8 and TRBJ1-6, with D possibly being TRBD1 (5 bases). V dropped 4 bases and J dropped 10 bases, with 14 bases sitting between them. CDR3 length: 14 residues. CDR1 and CDR2 from the germline V gene are SGHVS and FQNEAQ. CDR3 region: CASSYGPGLSPLHF. The CDR3, as DNA: TGTGCCAGCAGCTACGGGCCAGGGTTGTCACCCCTCCACTTT.

The chain is built from TRBV6-6 and TRBJ1-4; TRBD1 might be the D (5 bases). Germline V lookup: CDR1 MNHNY, CDR2 SVGAGI (reference sequence). The CDR3 runs 13 residues. V dropped 4 bases and J dropped 7 bases, with 10 bases sitting between them. The CDR3 nucleotides read TGTGCCAGCAGTTTCAGGGCCGCTGAAAAACTGTTTTTT. Protein sequence: CASSFRAAEKLFF.